The 32 T cell receptor beta chains below all came from one sample that was sequenced in a study of follicular helper T cells after annual influenza vaccination. Time point specified: 2015-2016 season, 7 days after influenza vaccination. Using immunoSEQ multiplex PCR, the repertoire was profiled, and TCRdb retains in-frame clones only, with some absent. The table lists approximately 6,700 clones, around four fifths of them singletons. This specimen was CXCR5+ CD38- circulating T follicular helper cells from blood, taken 7 days after influenza vaccination. As to subset: circulating Tfh, non-naive CD4+CXCR5+PD-1+ (ICOS+CD38+ or ICOS-CD38-). The source of these receptors is an adult who received the influenza vaccine.

This chain joins TRBV28 and TRBJ2-3; TRBD2 aligns across 12 bases. V shed 6 bases, J shed 0 bases, and the junction held 13 bases outside the gene matches. Germline V gene lookup returns CDR1 MDHEN and CDR2 SYDVKM. The CDR3 has 19 residues. As DNA, the CDR3 is TGTGCCAGCAGCCAAGTACTAGCGGGAGGCGCTACTAGCACAGATACGCAGTATTTT. This sequence encodes CASSQVLAGGATSTDTQYF.

The rearrangement links TRBV19 to TRBJ2-7; D ambiguous. V was pared by 4 bases and J by 5 bases, with 3 bases between. The CDR3 is made up of 10 amino acids. Looked up from germline, CDR1 is LNHDA and CDR2 is SQIVND (reference sequence). The CDR3 nucleotides read TGTGCCAGTAGTAGCGACGAGCAGTACTTC. Translated, it gives CASSSDEQYF.

J is TRBJ2-7 and V is TRBV6-1; D might be TRBD2 (6 bases). The V gene lost 4 bases and the J gene lost 1 base, with 14 bases spanning the gap. The CDR3 is 15 residues long. Per germline, CDR1 MNHNS and CDR2 SASEGT. CDR3 coding DNA: TGTGCCAGCAGTGTTGGGACTCTGAATTCCTACGAGCAGTACTTC. Translation: CASSVGTLNSYEQYF.

The rearrangement uses TRBV29-1 and TRBJ1-1, with D unclear. The V end was cut by 4 bases, the J end by 11 bases, with 14 bases between. Looked up from germline, CDR1 is SQVTM and CDR2 is ANQGSEA. The CDR3 sequence is 11 residues long. CDR3 coding DNA: TGCAGCGTTGTAGAAGATCCTCATGCTTTCTTT. It yields the protein CSVVEDPHAFF. The whole variable domain, remainder taken from reference TRBV29-1 and TRBJ1-1, is SAVISQKPSRDICQRGTSLTIQCQVDSQVTMMFWYRQQPGQSLTLIATANQGSEATYESGFVIDKFPISRPNLTFSTLTVSNMSPEDSSIYLCSVVEDPHAFFGQGTRLTVV.

This clone was recorded once. The chain uses TRBV19 and TRBJ1-5; TRBD1 is a possible D gene (5 bases). The CDR3 is 14 residues long. In germline, CDR1 is LNHDA, CDR2 SQIVND (reference sequence). V lost 4 bases and J 1 base, leaving 8 bases between the germline ends. DNA for the CDR3: TGTGCCAGTAGTACGTGGGGGAGCAATCAGCCCCAGCATTTT. Amino acid sequence: CASSTWGSNQPQHF.

The CDR3 sequence: CASSLQGASTDTQYF. Written as DNA, the CDR3 is TGTGCCAGCAGCCTACAGGGGGCAAGCACAGATACGCAGTATTTT. The chain links TRBV9 to TRBJ2-3; TRBD1 aligns across 9 bases. Trimming at V came to 4 bases and at J to 0 bases, leaving 3 bases not matched to a gene. The CDR3 consists of 15 residues. Germline lookup yields CDR1 SGDLS and CDR2 YYNGEE.

The chain combines TRBV2 with TRBJ2-5; 13 nucleotides align to TRBD2. This CDR3 has 14 residues. V was clipped by 5 bases and J by 4 bases; unmatched bases: 1. The germline V gene encodes CDR1 SNHLY and CDR2 FYNNEI. The CDR3 reads CASSTSGGAETQYF. The CDR3 DNA reads as TGTGCCAGCAGTACTAGCGGGGGGGCAGAGACCCAGTACTTC.

The CDR3 bases are TGTGCCAGCAGCCTCGGATGGACTAACGAGCAGTACTTC. Translation gives CASSLGWTNEQYF. V gene TRBV28 combines with J gene TRBJ2-7; possible D gene TRBD2, 6 bases. V lost 6 bases, J lost 5 bases, and 14 bases lay in between. This CDR3 has 13 residues. Germline loops: CDR1 MDHEN, CDR2 SYDVKM.

The chain joins TRBV5-1 to TRBJ2-5, with TRBD1 identical over 10 bases. Germline values: CDR1 SGHRS, CDR2 YFSETQ. J lost 2 bases, V lost 2 bases, and 3 bases had no gene match. This CDR3 is 15 amino acids long. The CDR3 bases are TGCGCCAGCAGCTTAGGGACAGGGGCTCAAGAGACCCAGTACTTC. It specifies CASSLGTGAQETQYF.

V and J are TRBV30 and TRBJ2-7; TRBD1 aligns across 8 bases. Germline V gives CDR1 GTSNPN, CDR2 SVGIG (reference sequence). This CDR3 comprises 15 residues. Unmatched junction bases numbered 10, after V lost 6 bases and J lost 0 bases. The CDR3 reads CACQLGTGFSYEQYF. CDR3 DNA sequence: TGTGCCTGCCAGCTAGGGACAGGATTCTCCTACGAGCAGTACTTC.

This clone was observed a single time. The CDR3 protein is CASSGRGQETQYF. The CDR3 DNA reads TGTGCCAGCAGCGGCAGGGGCCAAGAGACCCAGTACTTC. The V and J genes are TRBV5-4 and TRBJ2-5; perhaps TRBD1 as D (6 bases). Deletions cut 4 bases from V and 1 base from J, with 8 bases between. Germline V gives CDR1 SGHNT, CDR2 YYREEE (reference sequence). The CDR3 runs to 13 residues.

This chain links TRBV4-2 with TRBJ2-1; TRBD2 might be the D (5 bases). Germline CDR1 reads LGHNA; CDR2 reads YNFKEQ. Trimming took off 0 bases at V and 10 bases at J, with 13 bases between the two ends. The CDR3 is 14 amino acids. The CDR3 sequence: CASSQEILEGEQFF. CDR3 nucleotide sequence: TGTGCCAGCAGCCAAGAAATACTAGAAGGAGAGCAGTTCTTC.

The rearrangement uses TRBV6-5 and TRBJ2-5, with 9 nucleotides matching TRBD2. Germline CDR1 and CDR2: MNHEY and SVGAGI. V lost 8 bases to trimming and J lost 5 bases; unmatched junction nucleotides: 12. The CDR3 loop spans 15 amino acids. The CDR3 reads CASRRAGGVVETQYF. CDR3 coding DNA: TGTGCCAGCCGCCGAGCGGGAGGAGTTGTTGAGACCCAGTACTTC.

The chain employs TRBV29-1 and TRBJ2-1; the D gene is possibly TRBD2 (6 bases). The CDR3 contains 15 residues. The V end was cut by 5 bases, the J end by 2 bases, with 16 bases between. Germline CDR1 SQVTM, CDR2 ANQGSEA. CDR3 sequence: CSVNGGGGAYNEQFF. The DNA of the CDR3 is TGCAGCGTTAACGGGGGAGGTGGAGCCTACAATGAGCAGTTCTTC.

This sequence joins TRBV9 and TRBJ2-2, with 10 bases lining up with TRBD2. This CDR3 spans 16 amino acids. V shed 3 bases, J shed 9 bases, and the junction held 11 bases outside the gene matches. CDR1 is SGDLS, CDR2 YYNGEE, per germline. The chain's CDR3 is CASSASGSSYLRELFF. Here the CDR3 DNA reads TGTGCCAGCAGCGCTAGCGGGAGCTCCTATCTAAGGGAGCTGTTTTTT.

This clone was counted a few times. The chain has TRBV11-2 and TRBJ1-2; TRBD1 matches 7 bases. This CDR3 region has 14 residues. Germline loops: CDR1 SGHAT, CDR2 FQNNGV. V shed 4 bases, J shed 6 bases, and the junction held 8 bases outside the gene matches. The DNA of the CDR3 is TGTGCCAGCAGCTGGGAGGGGGCGCGGGATGGCTACACCTTC. It specifies CASSWEGARDGYTF.

The chain is built from TRBV20-1 and TRBJ1-1; D perhaps matches TRBD1 (6 bases). Looked up from germline, CDR1 is DFQATT and CDR2 is SNEGSKA (reference sequence). The V gene lost 5 bases and the J gene lost 6 bases, with 10 bases spanning the gap. The CDR3 runs to 11 residues. The CDR3 reads CSAGRGAEAFF. The CDR3 coding sequence is TGCAGTGCTGGGAGGGGGGCTGAAGCTTTCTTT.

V is TRBV30 and J is TRBJ1-3, with 9 bases matching TRBD1. V shed 3 bases, J shed 7 bases, and the junction held 7 bases outside the gene matches. CDR3 length: 14 residues. The germline CDR1 and CDR2 sequences are GTSNPN and SVGIG (reference sequence). The CDR3 region has the DNA TGTGCCTGGAGGTCCCGGGACAGGGCGAACACCATATATTTT. Its translation: CAWRSRDRANTIYF. Variable domain in full (rest from reference TRBV30 and TRBJ1-3): SQTIHQWPATLVQPVGSPLSLECTVEGTSNPNLYWYRQAAGRGLQLLFYSVGIGQISSEVPQNLSASRPQDRQFILSSKKLLLSDSGFYLCAWRSRDRANTIYFGEGSWLTVV.

This chain uses TRBV15 with TRBJ1-1; D perhaps matches TRBD1 (5 bases). The germline V gene has CDR1 LNHNV and CDR2 YYDKDF (reference sequence). V was clipped by 0 bases and J by 11 bases, with 25 bases between them. The CDR3 has 17 residues. The CDR3 coding sequence is TGTGCCACCAGCAGAGATGGGGAAAGGGGCGCGAGGCGTCGGGCTTTCTTT. Its protein is CATSRDGERGARRRAFF.

The V and J genes are TRBV7-6 and TRBJ2-7; TRBD2 is a possible D gene (6 bases). Deletions cut 4 bases from V and 0 bases from J, with 19 bases between. CDR1 and CDR2 (germline): SGHVS, FNYEAQ. The CDR3 is 17 residues long. CDR3 sequence: CASSSPPGTPSSYEQYF. DNA of the CDR3: TGTGCCAGCAGCTCGCCTCCCGGGACTCCCAGCTCCTACGAGCAGTACTTC.

CDR3 in amino acids: CASSLVKGQNEKLFF. The CDR3 DNA follows: TGTGCCAGCAGCTTAGTAAAAGGTCAGAATGAAAAACTGTTTTTT. The rearrangement joins TRBV7-9 to TRBJ1-4; D gene unclear. Germline lookup yields CDR1 SEHNR and CDR2 FQNEAQ (reference sequence). V dropped 1 base and J dropped 5 bases, with 11 bases sitting between them. CDR3 size: 15 residues.

This chain connects TRBV6-1 to TRBJ2-5; TRBD2 agrees at 8 bases. The J segment lost 5 bases and the V segment lost 0 bases, leaving 8 bases of the junction unmatched. This CDR3 region has 16 residues. Germline V gives CDR1 MNHNS, CDR2 SASEGT. The CDR3 loop is CASSEAGASGWETQYF. The CDR3 bases are TGTGCCAGCAGTGAAGCTGGAGCTAGCGGGTGGGAGACCCAGTACTTC.

The chain recombines TRBV7-8 with TRBJ1-1, with D hard to call. V was clipped by 4 bases and J by 5 bases, with 8 bases between them. The CDR3 sequence is 12 residues long. Germline CDR1 is SGHVS and CDR2 is FQNEAQ. CDR3 nucleotides: TGTGCCAGCAGCTCCATAAAAACTGAAGCTTTCTTT. Protein sequence: CASSSIKTEAFF.

The genes are TRBV7-9 and TRBJ2-1, with D perhaps TRBD2 (5 bases). The CDR3 spans 17 residues. CDR1 and CDR2 (germline): SEHNR, FQNEAQ (reference sequence). V was trimmed by 5 bases and J by 8 bases, leaving 25 bases between them. DNA for the CDR3: TGTGCCAGCAGCAAGCCCGCGGGTAGGGCTCTTCACGATGAGCAGTTCTTC. As protein: CASSKPAGRALHDEQFF.

This rearrangement joins TRBV28 to TRBJ1-3; possible D gene TRBD1, 6 bases. Trimming stripped 1 base from V and 0 bases from J, with 19 bases between. There are 19 residues in the CDR3. Germline V gives CDR1 MDHEN, CDR2 SYDVKM. The CDR3 nucleotides are TGTGCCAGCAGTTTATTGTTCGTGGGGGGCGCGGGCTCTGGAAACACCATATATTTT. As protein: CASSLLFVGGAGSGNTIYF.

This clone was picked up one time. The V and J genes are TRBV20-1 and TRBJ2-5, with D maybe TRBD2 (6 bases). The CDR3 has 10 residues. The V gene lost 6 bases and the J gene lost 9 bases, with 11 bases spanning the gap. Germline V CDR1 and CDR2: DFQATT, SNEGSKA (reference sequence). The CDR3 DNA follows: TGCAGTGCGGGGCGGGATGCCCAGTACTTC. Translating it yields CSAGRDAQYF.

This CDR3 is CASSDALESHGITGELFF. The CDR3 DNA sequence: TGTGCCAGCAGTGATGCCCTTGAGAGTCACGGTATCACCGGGGAGCTGTTTTTT. This chain links TRBV9 with TRBJ2-2; no clear D gene. From germline, CDR1 is SGDLS and CDR2 YYNGEE. The CDR3 runs 18 residues. Deletions cut 5 bases from V and 4 bases from J, with 24 bases between.

V gene TRBV7-9 combines with J gene TRBJ2-1; 7 nucleotides align to TRBD2. From germline, CDR1 is SEHNR and CDR2 FQNEAQ (reference sequence). This CDR3 comprises 15 residues. J lost 6 bases, V lost 5 bases, and 10 bases had no gene match. CDR3 protein: CASSEKRLALNEQFF. In DNA, the CDR3 is TGTGCCAGCAGCGAGAAGAGACTAGCCCTCAATGAGCAGTTCTTC.

This clone was seen a few times. V is TRBV28 and J is TRBJ1-5; 9 positions match TRBD1. The V segment lost 4 bases and the J segment 6 bases; nucleotides outside the gene matches: 7. CDR3 length: 15 amino acids. The germline CDR1 and CDR2 sequences are MDHEN and SYDVKM. CDR3 loop: CASSSGTGKGQPQHF. CDR3 DNA sequence: TGTGCCAGCAGTTCCGGGACAGGGAAGGGTCAGCCCCAGCATTTT.

V is TRBV6-1 and J is TRBJ1-2; D unresolved. Germline assignment: CDR1 MNHNS and CDR2 SASEGT. Trimming removed 2 bases from V and 2 bases from J, with 9 bases in between. The CDR3 contains 14 residues. The CDR3 DNA is TGTGCCAGCAGTGAATACGTCAGCAACTATGGCTACACCTTC. Translating it yields CASSEYVSNYGYTF.

The chain carries TRBV2 and TRBJ1-1; 9 bases are shared with TRBD1. Germline lookup yields CDR1 SNHLY and CDR2 FYNNEI. J was trimmed by 7 bases and V by 6 bases; bases with no gene match: 6. The CDR3 contains 13 residues. This chain's CDR3 is CASSRQGEFEAFF. CDR3 coding DNA: TGTGCCAGCAGCCGACAGGGGGAGTTTGAAGCTTTCTTT.

This chain joins TRBV7-8 and TRBJ2-3; D possibly corresponds to TRBD2 (5 bases). Trimming stripped 5 bases from V and 4 bases from J, with 13 bases between. Germline V lookup: CDR1 SGHVS, CDR2 FQNEAQ. This CDR3 comprises 14 residues. CDR3 region: CASSPLTRADTQYF. The CDR3 coding sequence is TGTGCCAGCAGCCCCCTTACGAGGGCAGATACGCAGTATTTT.